The entry below describes one TCR beta chain. Its antigen is not known. The data stem from a study of cytomegalovirus exposure and HLA in healthy donors. Whole-study results and caveats: CMV serostatus stood as the only immune exposure information on hand. When a later analysis compared HLA-associated TCR beta chains with equally common others, the HLA-associated chains turned out to be more clonally expanded and to have lower generation probabilities. Productive rates of about 90% or about 30% were seen for most TCR beta V segments in an earlier analysis.

CDR3 length: 16 amino acids. V shed 4 bases and J 5 bases; nucleotides not matched to a gene: 8. Per germline, CDR1 MNHEY and CDR2 SVGAGI. Use of 60 Vbeta and 13 Jbeta primers characterized the PCR. This table comes from immunoSEQ multiplex PCR, and its TCRdb copy is limited to in-frame clones, with some not included. The repertoire holds 150,000 to 200,000 clones, with roughly 71% as singletons. Source material: PBMCs. The chain joins TRBV6-5 to TRBJ2-3; 11 bases map to TRBD2. The sequence was collected from a woman in her forties or fifties in good health and CMV-seropositive. The CDR3 nucleotides read TGTGCCAGCAGTTTAATAGCGGGGGGGGGAGAAGATACGCAGTATTTT. The encoded protein is CASSLIAGGGEDTQYF.